These 14 T cell receptor beta chains came from one sample sequenced in a study of cytomegalovirus exposure and HLA in healthy donors. Primers included in the PCR were 60 Vbeta and 13 Jbeta primers. Generated by immunoSEQ multiplex PCR, the TCRdb table keeps only in-frame clones and is missing some. Seen here are under 250,000 clones, 65% to 85% observed once, and the top ten hold roughly 1.6%. The sample comprised PBMCs. Source of these receptors: a middle-aged man in good health and CMV-seronegative.

This clone occurred once. The sample contains more than one DNA sequence encoding this CDR3. The chain carries TRBV19 and TRBJ1-1; no firm D call. The CDR3 length is 16 residues. CDR1 is LNHDA and CDR2 is SQIVND in the germline V gene (reference sequence). The V gene lost 5 bases and the J gene lost 0 bases, with 16 bases spanning the gap. The CDR3 here is CASSVLTSYMNTEAFF. CDR3 coding DNA: TGTGCCAGTAGTGTTTTGACATCCTATATGAACACTGAAGCTTTCTTT.

The chain uses TRBV27 and TRBJ1-5, with TRBD1 matching over 8 bases. Trimming cost V 5 bases and J 2 bases; bases outside gene matches: 11. The CDR3 covers 17 residues. Germline V lookup: CDR1 MNHEY, CDR2 SMNVEV (reference sequence). CDR3 loop: CASSGPQGARGNQPQHF. The CDR3 DNA follows: TGTGCCAGCAGTGGCCCTCAGGGGGCGCGAGGCAATCAGCCCCAGCATTTT.

The chain employs TRBV29-1 and TRBJ2-6, with TRBD1 matching 7 bases. With V trimmed by 6 bases and J by 0 bases, 11 bases remained unmatched. CDR1 is SQVTM, CDR2 ANQGSEA, per germline. The CDR3 sequence is 17 residues long. The CDR3 here is CSVRDRGPGSGANVLTF. Here the CDR3 DNA reads TGCAGCGTCCGGGACAGAGGTCCTGGCTCTGGGGCCAACGTCCTGACTTTC.

This clone came up a few times. The chain carries TRBV7-9 and TRBJ2-3, with unresolved D. The V gene lost 5 bases and the J gene lost 2 bases, with 17 bases spanning the gap. The germline V gene has CDR1 SEHNR and CDR2 FQNEAQ (reference sequence). The CDR3 sequence is 16 residues long. The CDR3 is CASSPERPTLTDTQYF. The CDR3 bases are TGTGCCAGCAGCCCGGAGAGACCGACCCTCACAGATACGCAGTATTTT.

The chain is built from TRBV7-6 and TRBJ2-2; 15 bases are a match to TRBD2. Unmatched junction bases numbered 4, after V lost 5 bases and J lost 3 bases. The CDR3 extends over 17 amino acids. The germline CDR1 and CDR2 sequences are SGHVS and FNYEAQ. The CDR3 sequence is CASSPRTSGRDTGELFF. The CDR3 coding sequence is TGTGCCAGCAGCCCCCGGACTAGCGGGAGGGACACCGGGGAGCTGTTTTTT.

About this clone: An end of the junction differs from the germline gene, which may be a read error. The CDR3 nucleotides are TGTTCCAGCAGCTTATTTCCAGGTTTCCAAGAGACCCAGTACTTC. Amino acids: CSSSLFPGFQETQYF. This chain links TRBV7-9 with TRBJ2-5, with D unresolved. Germline V lookup: CDR1 SEHNR, CDR2 FQNEAQ (reference sequence). The CDR3 length is 15 residues.

This chain uses TRBV30 with TRBJ1-4, with D perhaps TRBD1 (6 bases). Trimming left V 0 bases short and J 8 bases short, with 16 bases between. Germline CDR1 GTSNPN, CDR2 SVGIG (reference sequence). This CDR3 has 15 residues. The CDR3 protein is CAWSVGDIASEKLFF. The CDR3 nucleotides read TGTGCCTGGAGTGTAGGGGACATCGCTTCGGAAAAACTGTTTTTT.

The gene calls are TRBV29-1 and TRBJ1-2, with 7 bases identical to TRBD1. V was clipped by 1 base and J by 7 bases; unmatched bases: 12. CDR1 and CDR2 (germline): SQVTM, ANQGSEA. The CDR3 is 15 residues long. The CDR3 region has the DNA TGCAGCGTTGAAGTACAAACAGGGGTGGGATCTGGCTACACCTTC. Protein: CSVEVQTGVGSGYTF.

The chain recombines TRBV19 with TRBJ2-7, with D possibly matching TRBD1 (5 bases). Trimming took 3 bases from V and 7 from J, leaving 13 bases between them. This CDR3 has 13 residues. Germline loops: CDR1 LNHDA, CDR2 SQIVND (reference sequence). For the CDR3, the DNA is TGTGCCAGTAGTATTGTGGCTTCAGGGGAGCAGTACTTC. It specifies CASSIVASGEQYF.

The chain is built from TRBV27 and TRBJ2-7; 7 bases match TRBD1. Germline V gene data show CDR1 as MNHEY and CDR2 as SMNVEV (reference sequence). The CDR3 has 12 amino acids. The trim removed 7 bases at V and 9 bases at J, leaving 9 bases unmatched. CDR3 loop: CASTTGSLGQYF. The CDR3 nucleotides read TGTGCCAGCACGACAGGGTCTCTCGGGCAGTACTTC.

The chain employs TRBV7-3 and TRBJ2-1, with TRBD2 matching over 13 bases. Germline-derived CDR1 and CDR2 are SGHTA and FQGTGA. The length of the CDR3 is 15 residues. Germline trimming cut 3 bases from V and 6 bases from J; bases unmatched to any gene: 2. The CDR3 DNA reads as TGTGCCAGCAGCTTCCGACTAGCGGGAGGCAATGAGCAGTTCTTC. Amino acids: CASSFRLAGGNEQFF.

This chain joins TRBV30 and TRBJ2-1, with 10 positions matching TRBD2. This CDR3 has 15 residues. J gave up 8 bases and V 2 bases, and 9 bases lay outside the gene matches. Germline V CDR1 and CDR2: GTSNPN, SVGIG (reference sequence). CDR3 DNA sequence: TGTGCCTGGAGTATCTTAGCGGGAGGCAGGGATGAGCAGTTCTTC. It specifies CAWSILAGGRDEQFF.

The chain recombines TRBV29-1 with TRBJ1-2; 8 bases match TRBD1. V trimming: 4 bases; J trimming: 11 bases; junction bases outside the gene matches: 15. Germline assignment: CDR1 SQVTM and CDR2 ANQGSEA. The CDR3 loop spans 14 amino acids. The CDR3 sequence is CSVVTPLGQGRYTF. CDR3 DNA: TGCAGCGTTGTCACTCCCCTCGGACAGGGAAGATACACCTTC.

The CDR3 DNA reads TGTGCCAGCAGCTTAGGTCTAGCGGGATACGATACGCAGTATTTT. Amino acids: CASSLGLAGYDTQYF. The chain is built from TRBV11-3 and TRBJ2-3, with 9 nucleotides matching TRBD2. Germline V lookup: CDR1 SGHNT, CDR2 YENEEA. Trimming cost V 1 base and J 6 bases; bases outside gene matches: 5. This CDR3 is built from 15 residues.